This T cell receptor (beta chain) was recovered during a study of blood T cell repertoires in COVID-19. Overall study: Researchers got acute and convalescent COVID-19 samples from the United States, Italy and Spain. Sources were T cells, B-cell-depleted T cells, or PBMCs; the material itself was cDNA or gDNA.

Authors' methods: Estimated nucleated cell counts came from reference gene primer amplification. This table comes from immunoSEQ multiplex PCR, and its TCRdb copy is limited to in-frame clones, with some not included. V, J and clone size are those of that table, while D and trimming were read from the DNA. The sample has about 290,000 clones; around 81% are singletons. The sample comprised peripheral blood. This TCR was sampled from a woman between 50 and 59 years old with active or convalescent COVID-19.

CDR3 coding DNA: TGTGCCAGCAGTACAGGGGGGGCTCCCTACAATGAGCAGTTCTTC. It translates to CASSTGGAPYNEQFF. The chain is built from TRBV2 and TRBJ2-1; possibly TRBD1 for D (8 bases). The CDR3 runs 15 residues. Trimming pared 5 bases from V and 2 bases from J, leaving 13 bases between. CDR1 and CDR2 from the germline V gene are SNHLY and FYNNEI.